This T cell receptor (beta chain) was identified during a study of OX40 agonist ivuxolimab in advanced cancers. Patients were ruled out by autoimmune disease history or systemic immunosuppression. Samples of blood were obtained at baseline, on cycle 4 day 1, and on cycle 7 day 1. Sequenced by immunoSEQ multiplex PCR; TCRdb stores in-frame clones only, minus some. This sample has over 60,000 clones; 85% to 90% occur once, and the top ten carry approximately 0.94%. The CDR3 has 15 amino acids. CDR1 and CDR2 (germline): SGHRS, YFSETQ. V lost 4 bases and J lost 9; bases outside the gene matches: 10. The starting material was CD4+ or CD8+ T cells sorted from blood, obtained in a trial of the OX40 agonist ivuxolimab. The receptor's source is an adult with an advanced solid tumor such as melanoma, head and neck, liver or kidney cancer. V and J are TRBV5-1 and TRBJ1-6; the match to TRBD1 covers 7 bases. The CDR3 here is CASSVGRGQSSPLHF. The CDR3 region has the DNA TGCGCCAGCAGCGTTGGCAGGGGACAGTCTTCACCCCTCCACTTT.